This TCR beta chain emerged from a study of radiation and T cells in renal cell carcinoma. Study-wide results and limits: From baseline, blood top tumor clonotypes peaked at 2 weeks post-radiation.

Indicated time point: baseline pretreatment blood. The treatment denotes: 15 Gy SBRT to primary tumor, nephrectomy 4 weeks later. Serial blood draws occurred at baseline and 2 and 4 weeks post-SBRT. The tumor was a clear cell renal cell carcinoma. Regarding this clone: Its antigen is not known.

The CDR3 extends over 14 amino acids. CDR1 and CDR2 (germline): MNHNS, SASEGT. The J segment lost 0 bases and the V segment lost 11 bases, leaving 4 bases of the junction unmatched. Profiling relied on immunoSEQ multiplex PCR, and the TCRdb table lists in-frame clones only, not all of them. The sample yields about 95,000 clones, roughly 90% seen once. The clonotype was recovered from a man aged 50 or older with renal cell carcinoma. Here the sequenced sample was blood, taken from a patient whose treatment included radiotherapy and nephrectomy. The chain recombines TRBV6-1 with TRBJ2-6, with 7 bases aligning to TRBD1. The CDR3 nucleotides are TGTGCCGGGGGACAGACCTCTGGGGCCAACGTCCTGACTTTC. This translates into CAGGQTSGANVLTF.